The 3 T cell receptor beta chains below all came from one sample that was sequenced in a study of T cells in Graves' hyperthyroidism and ophthalmopathy. Amplification of TCR beta CDR3 regions was performed using RNA transcripts as template. Carried out on the TCR CDR3, a first-round RT-PCR used the HTBI primer set. TCRdb re-called the multiplex PCR reads through MiXCR, storing one row per CDR3 protein. The sample lists about 560,000 distinct CDR3 sequences, approximately 14% occurring once. Sequencing used blood. The receptors come from a woman under 40 with Graves' hyperthyroidism.

This clonotype was found many times. This chain connects TRBV29-1 to TRBJ1-1, with D perhaps matching TRBD1 (5 bases). Trimming removed 1 base at V and 0 bases at J, with 9 bases between. The germline V gene has CDR1 SQVTM and CDR2 ANQGSEA. The CDR3 covers 14 residues. The CDR3 bases are TGCAGCGTTGAAGTGGACACCATGAACACTGAAGCTTTCTTT. The encoded protein is CSVEVDTMNTEAFF.

This clonotype was counted a few times. The chain uses TRBV5-1 and TRBJ2-1, with a possible D match to TRBD2 (6 bases). Per the germline V gene, CDR1 is SGHRS and CDR2 is YFSETQ. This CDR3 has 14 residues. V was cut by 5 bases and J by 2 bases, with 11 bases left in between. The chain's CDR3 is CASRRLGPYNEQFF. In DNA, the CDR3 is TGCGCCAGCAGGCGACTAGGCCCCTACAATGAGCAGTTCTTC.

This clonotype has more than one count but fewer than ten. A much bigger clone sits one base away, suggesting this may be a read error. The chain is built from TRBV5-5 and TRBJ2-7, with 7 bases fitting TRBD1. This CDR3 has 14 amino acids. The germline CDR1 and CDR2 sequences are SGHKS and YYEKEE (reference sequence). The V and J ends lost 5 bases and 0 bases, in that order; junction bases with no gene match: 5. The CDR3 reads CASRARDSSYEQYF. CDR3 bases: TGTGCCAGCAGGGCCCGGGACAGCTCCTACGAGCAGTACTTC. Looking up the rest from reference TRBV5-5 and TRBJ2-7 gives the full variable domain: DAGVTQSPTHLIKTRGQQVTLRCSPISGHKSVSWYQQVLGQGPQFIFQYYEKEERGRGNFPDRFSARQFPNYSSELNVNALLLGDSALYLCASRARDSSYEQYFGPGTRLTVT.